Each of the 28 T cell receptor beta chains below was sequenced from the same sample in a study of T cells in Graves' hyperthyroidism and ophthalmopathy. RNA transcripts provided the source from which TCR beta CDR3 regions were amplified. TCR CDR3 regions were first amplified by RT-PCR with HTBI primers. One entry per CDR3 protein results from TCRdb running MiXCR on the multiplex PCR reads. This sample has 480,000 or so distinct CDR3 sequences, with around 43% found just once. The sample consisted of peripheral blood or thyroid tissue (not recorded which). The receptors shown here come from an adult woman with Graves' disease, either hyperthyroidism or ophthalmopathy (not recorded which).

This clonotype was observed a handful of times. V gene TRBV2 combines with J gene TRBJ2-2; either TRBD1 or TRBD2 may supply D (5 bases each). The CDR3 is made up of 15 amino acids. V dropped 4 bases and J dropped 7 bases, with 16 bases sitting between them. Germline values: CDR1 SNHLY, CDR2 FYNNEI. The CDR3 nucleotides are TGTGCCAGCAGTGCATACCGGGACCTCGACGGGGAGCTGTTTTTT. This encodes CASSAYRDLDGELFF. Drawing the rest from reference TRBV2 and TRBJ2-2, the complete variable domain is EPEVTQTPSHQVTQMGQEVILRCVPISNHLYFYWYRQILGQKVEFLVSFYNNEISEKSEIFDDQFSVERPDGSNFTLKIRSTKLEDSAMYFCASSAYRDLDGELFFGEGSRLTVL.

This clonotype occurred many times. The chain employs TRBV19 and TRBJ1-1, with D unresolved. Germline-derived CDR1 and CDR2 are LNHDA and SQIVND (reference sequence). V was trimmed by 9 bases and J by 5 bases, leaving 10 bases between them. CDR3 length: 11 amino acids. CDR3: CASRGLTEAFF. CDR3 coding DNA: TGTGCCAGCAGAGGGTTGACTGAAGCTTTCTTT.

In its sample, this clonotype was seen many times. The V gene is TRBV6-6, the J gene TRBJ1-4; the D is unclear. CDR1 and CDR2 (germline): MNHNY, SVGAGI (reference sequence). V lost 3 bases and J lost 7, with 6 bases in between. The CDR3 extends over 12 amino acids. For the CDR3, the DNA is TGTGCCAGCAGTTATCGGAGTGAAAAACTGTTTTTT. Translation: CASSYRSEKLFF.

This clonotype was counted many times. The rearrangement links TRBV20-1 to TRBJ1-5; D remains ambiguous. Germline values: CDR1 DFQATT, CDR2 SNEGSKA (reference sequence). The length of the CDR3 is 13 residues. V shed 1 base and J shed 0 bases, with 4 bases lying between them. CDR3 protein: CSARGYSNQPQHF. The CDR3 nucleotides read TGCAGTGCTAGAGGATATAGCAATCAGCCCCAGCATTTT.

In regard to this clonotype: A much larger clone lies a single base off, so this may be a read error. The rearrangement uses TRBV6-5 and TRBJ1-1, with 7 bases identical to TRBD1. With V trimmed by 2 bases and J by 6 bases, 9 bases remained unmatched. Germline V lookup: CDR1 MNHEY, CDR2 SVGAGI. The CDR3 consists of 15 residues. The CDR3 sequence: CASSYVGRGAAEAFF. In nucleotides, the CDR3 is TGTGCCAGCAGTTACGTAGGCAGGGGGGCCGCTGAAGCTTTCTTT.

The V gene is TRBV29-1, the J gene TRBJ2-5; D gene unclear. The CDR3 runs 15 residues. Trimming took off 1 base at V and 5 bases at J, with 17 bases between the two ends. Germline-derived CDR1 and CDR2 are SQVTM and ANQGSEA. CDR3 in amino acids: CSVEGYWAEGETQYF. CDR3 bases: TGCAGCGTTGAAGGGTACTGGGCTGAAGGGGAGACCCAGTACTTC.

This clonotype has ten or more counts. The rearrangement links TRBV12-3 or TRBV12-4 to TRBJ2-6; TRBD2 might be the D (6 bases). The V end lost 3 bases, the J end lost 4 bases, and 10 bases lay between the germline ends. This CDR3 spans 15 amino acids. CDR3 in DNA: TGTGCCAGCAGTTTCGCGGGGATCGGGGCCAACGTCCTGACTTTC. It specifies CASSFAGIGANVLTF.

This clonotype has a handful of counts. The V and J genes are TRBV30 and TRBJ1-2, with 7 bases aligning to TRBD1. There are 12 residues in the CDR3. V shed 2 bases and J 7 bases; nucleotides not matched to a gene: 4. Germline-derived CDR1 and CDR2 are GTSNPN and SVGIG (reference sequence). As DNA, the CDR3 is TGTGCCTGGAGTAACACAGGGGTTGGCTACACCTTC. Protein sequence: CAWSNTGVGYTF.

The CDR3 here is CSVDRQGLGETQYF. CDR3 sequence (DNA): TGCAGCGTTGACCGACAGGGGCTCGGAGAGACCCAGTACTTC. The chain has TRBV29-1 and TRBJ2-5, with TRBD1 matching over 8 bases. After removal of 3 bases from V and 4 bases from J, the junction contained 7 bases not matched to a gene. Germline assignment: CDR1 SQVTM and CDR2 ANQGSEA. The CDR3 is 14 amino acids.

This clonotype was seen many times. The chain joins TRBV6-5 to TRBJ1-5; tentatively, D is TRBD1 (5 bases). This CDR3 is 13 amino acids long. Per the germline V gene, CDR1 is MNHEY and CDR2 is SVGAGI. V was cut by 5 bases and J by 4 bases, with 9 bases left in between. Written as DNA, the CDR3 is TGTGCCAGCAGTCGACAGCCTAATCAGCCCCAGCATTTT. Its translation is CASSRQPNQPQHF.

This clonotype was seen many times. V usage is TRBV5-5 and J usage is TRBJ1-1, with D possibly TRBD1 on 5 matching bases. The CDR3 runs 16 residues. Germline-derived CDR1 and CDR2 are SGHKS and YYEKEE (reference sequence). Trimming cost V 0 bases and J 3 bases, with 15 bases left between them. The CDR3 DNA reads as TGTGCCAGCAGCTTGGCCCTAGGGCAGGGATACACTGAAGCTTTCTTT. Translated: CASSLALGQGYTEAFF.

The rearrangement links TRBV10-3 to TRBJ1-1; a possible D gene is TRBD1 (5 bases). CDR1 is ENHRY, CDR2 SYGVKD, per germline. The CDR3 totals 13 residues. V was shortened by 5 bases and J by 5 bases, with 12 bases between the two germline ends. CDR3 residues: CAISYTGGTEAFF. DNA for the CDR3: TGTGCCATCAGTTACACGGGGGGAACTGAAGCTTTCTTT.

The chain combines TRBV6-2 or TRBV6-3 with TRBJ2-7; 7 bases agree with TRBD1. CDR1 MNHEY and CDR2 SVGEGT come from the germline V gene. V shed 8 bases and J 2 bases; nucleotides not matched to a gene: 6. The CDR3 is 13 residues long. CDR3 sequence (DNA): TGTGCCAGCGGGGACAGTGGGGCCTACGAGCAGTACTTC. It yields the protein CASGDSGAYEQYF.

The V and J genes are TRBV3-1 and TRBJ1-6; D call uncertain. This CDR3 is built from 9 residues. Germline loops: CDR1 LGHDT, CDR2 YNNKEL (reference sequence). The ends were cut back, 11 bases at V and 12 bases at J, with 8 bases in the middle. CDR3 region: CAGRGPLHF. CDR3 bases: TGTGCCGGACGAGGACCCCTCCACTTT.

This clonotype was counted ten times or more. Relative to the germline gene, one junction end is altered; a read error may explain this. The rearrangement uses TRBV6-1 and TRBJ1-4, with no clear D. Germline V CDR1 and CDR2: MNHNS, SASEGT. The CDR3 is 9 amino acids. The CDR3 here is CASSEELFF. CDR3 DNA sequence: TGTGCCAGCAGTGAAGAACTGTTTTTT.

The CDR3 nucleotides are TGTGCCAGCAGCCCCGGTAGAGGAGACAACTATGGCTACACCTTC. This gives the protein CASSPGRGDNYGYTF. The V gene is TRBV7-3, the J gene TRBJ1-2; D unclear. The CDR3 covers 15 residues. The V gene lost 5 bases and the J gene lost 2 bases, with 15 bases spanning the gap. The germline V gene encodes CDR1 SGHTA and CDR2 FQGTGA.

V usage is TRBV29-1 and J usage is TRBJ2-1; TRBD2 matches 8 bases. Germline V gene lookup returns CDR1 SQVTM and CDR2 ANQGSEA. The CDR3 loop spans 14 amino acids. The junction had 3 bases not matched to a gene; V was cut back by 1 base and J by 4 bases. The DNA for the CDR3 is TGCAGCGTTGAAGGGGTAGCGGGGTACAATGAGCAGTTCTTC. Its protein is CSVEGVAGYNEQFF.

This clonotype was observed a handful of times. This chain connects TRBV10-3 to TRBJ1-4; D perhaps matches TRBD1 (5 bases). CDR1 is ENHRY and CDR2 is SYGVKD in the germline V gene. Trimming pared 1 base from V and 6 bases from J, leaving 9 bases between. CDR3 length: 14 residues. For the CDR3, the DNA is TGTGCCATCAGTGAGTTCCAGGGAGATGAAAAACTGTTTTTT. Residues: CAISEFQGDEKLFF.

The chain combines TRBV12-3 or TRBV12-4 with TRBJ2-7; a possible D gene is TRBD1 (5 bases). CDR3 size: 12 residues. V was shortened by 7 bases and J by 2 bases, with 9 bases between the two germline ends. The CDR3 DNA reads as TGTGCCAGCATGCAGGGTGCCTACGAGCAGTACTTC. This sequence encodes CASMQGAYEQYF.

This clonotype was found many times. V gene TRBV12-3 or TRBV12-4 combines with J gene TRBJ1-1; D gene unclear. This CDR3 region has 13 residues. Trimming pared 4 bases from V and 1 base from J, leaving 7 bases between. The CDR3 here is CASSWNKNTEAFF. DNA for the CDR3: TGTGCCAGCAGTTGGAATAAGAACACTGAAGCTTTCTTT.

This clonotype was detected a few times. The chain carries TRBV7-3 and TRBJ2-2; no reliable D call. The CDR3 sequence is 16 residues long. V was pared by 5 bases and J by 0 bases, with 13 bases between. Germline CDR1 SGHTA, CDR2 FQGTGA. In nucleotides, the CDR3 is TGTGCCAGCAGCGCCATGGTTAGGGCGAACACCGGGGAGCTGTTTTTT. Its protein is CASSAMVRANTGELFF.

This clonotype was seen ten or more times. V gene TRBV13 combines with J gene TRBJ2-2; D possibly corresponds to TRBD2 (5 bases). Trimming took off 0 bases at V and 10 bases at J, with 9 bases between the two ends. CDR3 length: 13 amino acids. The germline gives CDR1 PRHDT, CDR2 FYEKMQ (reference sequence). The CDR3 DNA reads TGTGCCAGCAGCTTAGGGGATAGCGAGGAGCTGTTTTTT. The encoded protein is CASSLGDSEELFF. The whole variable domain, filled in from reference TRBV13 and TRBJ2-2, reads AAGVIQSPRHLIKEKRETATLKCYPIPRHDTVYWYQQGPGQDPQFLISFYEKMQSDKGSIPDRFSAQQFSDYHSELNMSSLELGDSALYFCASSLGDSEELFFGEGSRLTVL.

As concerns this clonotype: A read error may explain this, as a much larger clone is one base away. The chain has TRBV7-2 and TRBJ1-2, with TRBD1 identical over 7 bases. The CDR3 is 16 amino acids. Germline loops: CDR1 SGHTA, CDR2 FQGNSA. Unmatched junction bases numbered 10, after V lost 4 bases and J lost 2 bases. CDR3 coding DNA: TGTGCCAGCAGCTCACCCCTGGACAGGACGAACTATGGCTACACCTTC. Its translation: CASSSPLDRTNYGYTF.

This clonotype was seen only a few times. The chain links TRBV29-1 to TRBJ1-2; D possibly corresponds to TRBD1 (5 bases). Germline V CDR1 and CDR2: SQVTM, ANQGSEA. The CDR3 runs to 14 residues. The ends were cut back, 6 bases at V and 4 bases at J, with 18 bases in the middle. The CDR3 here is CSVDAGGQGYGYTF. The CDR3 nucleotides read TGCAGCGTAGACGCCGGTGGACAAGGCTATGGCTACACCTTC. The full variable domain, rest sourced from reference TRBV29-1 and TRBJ1-2, is SAVISQKPSRDICQRGTSLTIQCQVDSQVTMMFWYRQQPGQSLTLIATANQGSEATYESGFVIDKFPISRPNLTFSTLTVSNMSPEDSSIYLCSVDAGGQGYGYTFGSGTRLTVV.

This clonotype was recorded at least ten times. The chain carries TRBV15 and TRBJ1-3; D is unclear. The CDR3 consists of 14 residues. Trimming pared 0 bases from V and 8 bases from J, leaving 11 bases between. The germline V gene has CDR1 LNHNV and CDR2 YYDKDF (reference sequence). The CDR3 spells CATSRDSGRDTIYF. The CDR3 bases are TGTGCCACCAGCAGAGATTCGGGGAGGGACACCATATATTTT.

V is TRBV20-1 and J is TRBJ2-7, with 7 bases identical to TRBD1. Germline values: CDR1 DFQATT, CDR2 SNEGSKA (reference sequence). This CDR3 contains 13 residues. The CDR3 loop is CSSPRGQINEQYF. CDR3 in DNA: TGCAGCTCGCCTCGGGGACAGATAAACGAGCAGTACTTC.

The rearrangement uses TRBV5-4 and TRBJ2-2; D unclear. Germline loops: CDR1 SGHNT, CDR2 YYREEE (reference sequence). Trimming removed 6 bases from V and 0 bases from J, with 18 bases in between. There are 17 residues in the CDR3. CDR3 sequence: CASTPSGQGPNTGELFF. CDR3 bases: TGTGCCAGCACCCCCTCTGGTCAAGGACCGAACACCGGGGAGCTGTTTTTT.

A remark on this clonotype: A much larger clone lies a single base off, so this may be a read error. The J gene is TRBJ2-7, the V gene TRBV20-1; D is perhaps TRBD2 (5 bases). The CDR3 is 13 residues long. The germline gives CDR1 DFQATT, CDR2 SNEGSKA (reference sequence). The CDR3: CSTSRTSSNEQYF. In DNA, the CDR3 is TGCAGTACTAGTAGGACCTCCTCCAACGAGCAGTACTTC.